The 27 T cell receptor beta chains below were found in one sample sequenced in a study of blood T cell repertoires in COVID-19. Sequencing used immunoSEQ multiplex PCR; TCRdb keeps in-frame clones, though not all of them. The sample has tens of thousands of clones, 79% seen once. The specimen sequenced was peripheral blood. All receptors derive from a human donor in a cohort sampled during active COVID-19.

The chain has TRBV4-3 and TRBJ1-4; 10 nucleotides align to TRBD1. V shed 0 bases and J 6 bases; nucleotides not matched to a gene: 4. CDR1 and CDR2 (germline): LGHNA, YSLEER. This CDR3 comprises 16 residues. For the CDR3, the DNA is TGCGCCAGCAGCCAAGATTGGGGGACAGGGGATGAAAAACTGTTTTTT. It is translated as CASSQDWGTGDEKLFF.

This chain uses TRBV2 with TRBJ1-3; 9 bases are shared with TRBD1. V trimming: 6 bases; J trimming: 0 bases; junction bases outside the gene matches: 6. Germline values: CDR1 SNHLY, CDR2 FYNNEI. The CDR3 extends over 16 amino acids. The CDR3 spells CASRGQGFSSGNTIYF. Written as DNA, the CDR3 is TGTGCCAGCAGGGGACAGGGTTTCAGCTCTGGAAACACCATATATTTT. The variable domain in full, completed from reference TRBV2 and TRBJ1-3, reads EPEVTQTPSHQVTQMGQEVILRCVPISNHLYFYWYRQILGQKVEFLVSFYNNEISEKSEIFDDQFSVERPDGSNFTLKIRSTKLEDSAMYFCASRGQGFSSGNTIYFGEGSWLTVV.

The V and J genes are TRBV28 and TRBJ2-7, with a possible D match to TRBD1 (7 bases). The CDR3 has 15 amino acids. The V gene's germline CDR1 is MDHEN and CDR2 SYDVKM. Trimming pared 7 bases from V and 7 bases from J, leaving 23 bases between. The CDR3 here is CASNWILTGAGEQYF. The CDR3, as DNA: TGTGCCAGCAATTGGATATTAACAGGGGCGGGGGAGCAGTACTTC.

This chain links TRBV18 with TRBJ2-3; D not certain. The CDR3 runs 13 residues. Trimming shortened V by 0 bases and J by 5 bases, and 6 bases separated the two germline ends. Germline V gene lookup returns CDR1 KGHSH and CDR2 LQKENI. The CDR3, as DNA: TGTGCCAGCTCACCACCTGTCCTAGATACGCAGTATTTT. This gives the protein CASSPPVLDTQYF.

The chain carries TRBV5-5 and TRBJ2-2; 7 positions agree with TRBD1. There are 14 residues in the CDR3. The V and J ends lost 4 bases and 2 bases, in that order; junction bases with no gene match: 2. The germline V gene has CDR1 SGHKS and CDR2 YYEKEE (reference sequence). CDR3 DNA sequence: TGTGCCAGCAGCAGGGACAGAAACACCGGGGAGCTGTTTTTT. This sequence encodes CASSRDRNTGELFF.

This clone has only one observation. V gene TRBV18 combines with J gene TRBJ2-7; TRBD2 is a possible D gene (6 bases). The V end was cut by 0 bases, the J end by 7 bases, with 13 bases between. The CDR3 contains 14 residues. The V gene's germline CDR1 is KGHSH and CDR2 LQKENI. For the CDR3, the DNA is TGTGCCAGCTCACCACCGTTACCTGGGAGGGAGCAGTACTTC. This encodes CASSPPLPGREQYF.

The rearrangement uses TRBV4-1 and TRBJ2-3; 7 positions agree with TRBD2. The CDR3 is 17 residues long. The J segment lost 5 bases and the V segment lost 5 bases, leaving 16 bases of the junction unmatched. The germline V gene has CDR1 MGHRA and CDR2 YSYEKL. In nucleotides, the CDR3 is TGCGCCAGCAGCACTAACCTAGCGGTCCACGAAGGAGATACGCAGTATTTT. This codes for CASSTNLAVHEGDTQYF.

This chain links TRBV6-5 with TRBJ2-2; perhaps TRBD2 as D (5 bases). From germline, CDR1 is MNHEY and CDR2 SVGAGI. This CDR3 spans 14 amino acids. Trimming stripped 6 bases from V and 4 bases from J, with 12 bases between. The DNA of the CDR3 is TGTGCCAGCAGGGACTCGGGCCCCACCGGGGAGCTGTTTTTT. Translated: CASRDSGPTGELFF.

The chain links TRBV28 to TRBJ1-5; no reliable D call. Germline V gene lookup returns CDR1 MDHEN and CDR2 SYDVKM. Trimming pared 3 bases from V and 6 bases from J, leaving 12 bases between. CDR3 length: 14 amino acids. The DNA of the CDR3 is TGTGCCAGCAGTTTTTCGAGAGAACCTCAGCCCCAGCATTTT. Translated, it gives CASSFSREPQPQHF.

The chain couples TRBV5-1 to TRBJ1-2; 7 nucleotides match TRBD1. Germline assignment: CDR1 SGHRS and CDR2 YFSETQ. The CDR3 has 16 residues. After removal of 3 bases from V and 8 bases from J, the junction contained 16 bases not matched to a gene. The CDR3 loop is CASSSVGQPLSNGYTF. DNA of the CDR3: TGCGCCAGCAGCTCGGTGGGACAGCCACTATCTAACGGCTACACCTTC.

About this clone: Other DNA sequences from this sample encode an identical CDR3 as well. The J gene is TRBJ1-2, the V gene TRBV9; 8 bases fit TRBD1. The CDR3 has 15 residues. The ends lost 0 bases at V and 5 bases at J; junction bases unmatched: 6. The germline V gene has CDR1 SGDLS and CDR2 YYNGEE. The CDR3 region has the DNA TGTGCCAGCAGCGTAGACCCTACAGGGGGTTATGGCTACACCTTC. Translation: CASSVDPTGGYGYTF.

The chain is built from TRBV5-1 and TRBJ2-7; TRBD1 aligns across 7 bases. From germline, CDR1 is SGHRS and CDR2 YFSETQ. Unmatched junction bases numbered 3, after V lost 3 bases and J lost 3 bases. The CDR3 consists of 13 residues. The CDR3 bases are TGCGCCAGCAGCTCTCCAGGGGGCTACGAGCAGTACTTC. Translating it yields CASSSPGGYEQYF.

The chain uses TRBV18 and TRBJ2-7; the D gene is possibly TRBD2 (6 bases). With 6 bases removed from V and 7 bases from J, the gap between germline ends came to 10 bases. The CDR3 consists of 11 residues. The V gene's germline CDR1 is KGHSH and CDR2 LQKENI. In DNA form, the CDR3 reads TGTGCCAGCTCCCAACGGGGGGAGCAGTACTTC. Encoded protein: CASSQRGEQYF.

This chain's CDR3 is CASSLDRGSLETQYF. The CDR3 DNA reads as TGTGCCAGCAGCTTGGACAGGGGGTCCTTGGAGACCCAGTACTTC. The chain recombines TRBV5-8 with TRBJ2-5, with 8 bases matching TRBD1. This CDR3 has 15 amino acids. In germline, CDR1 is SGHTS, CDR2 YDEGEE. V trimming: 0 bases; J trimming: 5 bases; junction bases outside the gene matches: 6.

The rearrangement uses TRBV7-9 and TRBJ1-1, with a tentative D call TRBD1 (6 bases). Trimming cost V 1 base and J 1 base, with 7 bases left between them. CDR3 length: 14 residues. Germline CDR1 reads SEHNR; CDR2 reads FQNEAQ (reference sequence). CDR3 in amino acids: CASSLGGQNTEAFF. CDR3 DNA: TGTGCCAGCAGCTTAGGGGGACAGAACACTGAAGCTTTCTTT. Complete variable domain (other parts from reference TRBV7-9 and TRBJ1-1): DTGVSQNPRHKITKRGQNVTFRCDPISEHNRLYWYRQTLGQGPEFLTYFQNEAQLEKSRLLSDRFSAERPKGSFSTLEIQRTEQGDSAMYLCASSLGGQNTEAFFGQGTRLTVV.

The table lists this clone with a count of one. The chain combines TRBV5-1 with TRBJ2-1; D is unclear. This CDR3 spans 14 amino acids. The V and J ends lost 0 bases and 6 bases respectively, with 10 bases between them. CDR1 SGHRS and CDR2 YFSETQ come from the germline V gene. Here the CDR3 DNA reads TGCGCCAGCAGCTTGGAGTCCAGGTCCAATGAGCAGTTCTTC. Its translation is CASSLESRSNEQFF.

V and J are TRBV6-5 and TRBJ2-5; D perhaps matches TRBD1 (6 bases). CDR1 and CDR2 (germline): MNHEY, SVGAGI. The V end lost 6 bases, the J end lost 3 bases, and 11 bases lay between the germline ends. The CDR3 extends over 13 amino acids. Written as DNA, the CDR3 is TGTGCCAGCAGCCGGACAGTTGAAGAGACCCAGTACTTC. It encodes CASSRTVEETQYF.

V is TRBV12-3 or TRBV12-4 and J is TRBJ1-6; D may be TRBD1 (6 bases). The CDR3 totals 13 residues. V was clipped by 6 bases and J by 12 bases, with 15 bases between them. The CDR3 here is CASSTNRAGPLHF. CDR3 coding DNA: TGTGCCAGCAGCACAAACAGGGCTGGACCCCTCCACTTT.

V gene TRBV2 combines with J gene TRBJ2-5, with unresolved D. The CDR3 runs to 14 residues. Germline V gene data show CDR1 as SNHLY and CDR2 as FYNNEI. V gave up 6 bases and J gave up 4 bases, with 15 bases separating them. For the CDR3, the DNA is TGTGCCAGCAGCCACCTCCGCGCCGCAGAGACCCAGTACTTC. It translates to CASSHLRAAETQYF.

The CDR3 bases are TGTGCCAGCAGCGTAGGGGCAGGGTGGTCACCCCTCCACTTT. This gives the protein CASSVGAGWSPLHF. The chain uses TRBV9 and TRBJ1-6, with a weak D call TRBD1 (5 bases). This CDR3 is 14 amino acids long. V lost 0 bases and J 10 bases, leaving 11 bases between the germline ends. Germline V gives CDR1 SGDLS, CDR2 YYNGEE.

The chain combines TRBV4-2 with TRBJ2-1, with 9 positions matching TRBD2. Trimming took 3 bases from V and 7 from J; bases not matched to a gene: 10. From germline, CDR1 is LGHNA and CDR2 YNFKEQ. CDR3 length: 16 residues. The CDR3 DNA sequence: TGTGCCAGCAGCCACTTTAGCGGGGGCAAGGCAAATGAGCAGTTCTTC. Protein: CASSHFSGGKANEQFF.

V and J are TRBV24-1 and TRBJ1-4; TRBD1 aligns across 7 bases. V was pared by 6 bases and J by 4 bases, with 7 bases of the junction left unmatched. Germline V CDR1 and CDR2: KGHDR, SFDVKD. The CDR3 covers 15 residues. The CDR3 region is CATSSGRQGNEKLFF. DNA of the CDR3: TGTGCCACCAGTAGTGGCAGACAGGGTAATGAAAAACTGTTTTTT.

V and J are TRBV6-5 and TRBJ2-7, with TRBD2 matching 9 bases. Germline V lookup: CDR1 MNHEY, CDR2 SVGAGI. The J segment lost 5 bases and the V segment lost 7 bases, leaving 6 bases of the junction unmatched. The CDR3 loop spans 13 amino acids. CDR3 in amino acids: CASMASGTDEQYF. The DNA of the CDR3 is TGTGCCAGCATGGCTAGCGGGACCGACGAGCAGTACTTC.

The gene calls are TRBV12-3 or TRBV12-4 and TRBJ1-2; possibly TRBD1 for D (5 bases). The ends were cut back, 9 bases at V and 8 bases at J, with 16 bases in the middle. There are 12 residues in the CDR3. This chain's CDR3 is CASQIRGKGYTF. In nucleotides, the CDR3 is TGTGCCAGTCAGATAAGGGGTAAAGGCTACACCTTC.

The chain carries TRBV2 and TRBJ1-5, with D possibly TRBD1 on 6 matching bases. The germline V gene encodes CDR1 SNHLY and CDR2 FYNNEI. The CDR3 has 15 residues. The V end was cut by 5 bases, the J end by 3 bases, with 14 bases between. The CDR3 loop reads CASSPSRGNNQPQHF. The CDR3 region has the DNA TGTGCCAGCAGTCCATCGAGGGGGAACAATCAGCCCCAGCATTTT.

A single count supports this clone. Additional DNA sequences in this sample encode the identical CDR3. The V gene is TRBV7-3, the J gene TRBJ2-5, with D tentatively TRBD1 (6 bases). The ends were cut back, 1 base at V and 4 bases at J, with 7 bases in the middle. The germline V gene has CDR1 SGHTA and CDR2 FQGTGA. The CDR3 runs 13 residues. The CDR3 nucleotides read TGTGCCAGCAGCTTAAGCAGGGGAGAGACCCAGTACTTC. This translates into CASSLSRGETQYF.

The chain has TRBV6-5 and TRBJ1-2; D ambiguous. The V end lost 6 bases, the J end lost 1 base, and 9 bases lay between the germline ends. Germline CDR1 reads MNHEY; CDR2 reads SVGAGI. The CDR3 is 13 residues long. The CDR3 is CASSLRYNYGYTF. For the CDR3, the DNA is TGTGCCAGCAGCCTCAGATATAACTATGGCTACACCTTC.